This T cell receptor beta chain was sequenced for a study of T cells in Graves' hyperthyroidism and ophthalmopathy. The CDR3 covers 10 residues. From germline, CDR1 is SGHAT and CDR2 FQNNGV. Trimming pared 7 bases from V and 9 bases from J, leaving 7 bases between. In this sample, this clonotype turned up many times. Under 3 months was the duration of disease in ophthalmopathy patients, who also had a Clinical Activity Score of at least 3 and a NOSPECS grade of at least 4. The CDR3 regions of TCR beta were amplified from RNA transcripts. First-round RT-PCR of the TCR CDR3 relied on the HTBI primer set. TCRdb re-called the multiplex PCR reads with MiXCR, one entry per CDR3 protein. This sample has around 350,000 distinct CDR3 sequences, with about 14% found just once.

This receptor was obtained from a woman aged 25-40 years with Graves' ophthalmopathy. The sequencing input was blood. The gene calls are TRBV11-2 and TRBJ2-1, with D unclear. CDR3 sequence reads: CASKGVEQFF. DNA for the CDR3: TGTGCCAGCAAGGGCGTTGAGCAGTTCTTC.